The 14 T cell receptor beta chains in this list originate from one sample, sequenced in a study of T cells in localized non-small cell lung cancer. Using immunoSEQ multiplex PCR, the repertoire was profiled, and TCRdb retains in-frame clones only, with some absent. The table lists about 11,000 clones, roughly nine tenths of them singletons. The sample in question was peripheral blood, obtained before any cancer treatment. The source of these receptors is a male donor at least 60 years old with stage III lung adenocarcinoma.

This chain joins TRBV30 and TRBJ1-2; D is possibly TRBD1 (5 bases). This CDR3 comprises 14 residues. Trimming stripped 4 bases from V and 8 bases from J, with 20 bases between. Germline CDR1 GTSNPN, CDR2 SVGIG (reference sequence). The CDR3 DNA reads TGTGCCTGGAAGGGCAGCAGGACATATCAGGGCTACACCTTC. This sequence encodes CAWKGSRTYQGYTF.

The DNA of the CDR3 is TGCGCCAGCAGCGCCCTCGGACAGTCCGGAGAAAAACTGTTTTTT. As protein: CASSALGQSGEKLFF. The V call is TRBV5-1, the J call TRBJ1-4; D is possibly TRBD1 (6 bases). CDR1 and CDR2 from the germline V gene are SGHRS and YFSETQ. This CDR3 is 15 amino acids long. V was trimmed by 4 bases and J by 8 bases, leaving 18 bases between them. Together with reference TRBV5-1 and TRBJ1-4, the CDR3 gives the full variable domain: KAGVTQTPRYLIKTRGQQVTLSCSPISGHRSVSWYQQTPGQGLQFLFEYFSETQRNKGNFPGRFSGRQFSNSRSEMNVSTLELGDSALYLCASSALGQSGEKLFFGSGTQLSVL.

The chain is built from TRBV7-2 and TRBJ2-2; D possibly corresponds to TRBD2 (6 bases). CDR1 SGHTA and CDR2 FQGNSA come from the germline V gene. V lost 1 base to trimming and J lost 7 bases, with 13 bases between them. The CDR3 runs 15 residues. The CDR3 region has the DNA TGTGCCAGCAGCTTAGTCTCTAGCGTGGGCGGGGAGCTGTTTTTT. Its protein is CASSLVSSVGGELFF.

The chain couples TRBV4-2 to TRBJ1-4; D unclear. The germline CDR1 and CDR2 sequences are LGHNA and YNFKEQ. With 0 bases removed from V and 1 base from J, the gap between germline ends came to 3 bases. The CDR3 loop spans 14 amino acids. CDR3 bases: TGTGCCAGCAGCCAAGACCGAACTAATGAAAAACTGTTTTTT. It specifies CASSQDRTNEKLFF.

The chain carries TRBV4-1 and TRBJ2-5; no firm D call. From germline, CDR1 is MGHRA and CDR2 YSYEKL. The V and J ends lost 1 base and 2 bases respectively, with 8 bases between them. This CDR3 region has 14 residues. The CDR3 nucleotides are TGCGCCAGCAGCCAAGTCCCGATTCAAGAGACCCAGTACTTC. Translated: CASSQVPIQETQYF.

The rearrangement links TRBV27 to TRBJ2-2; 10 nucleotides line up with TRBD1. CDR3 length: 18 residues. V lost 3 bases to trimming and J lost 4 bases; unmatched junction nucleotides: 11. From germline, CDR1 is MNHEY and CDR2 SMNVEV (reference sequence). This CDR3 reads CASSFSPGTGAGTGELFF. Written as DNA, the CDR3 is TGTGCCAGCAGTTTCTCCCCGGGGACAGGGGCTGGCACCGGGGAGCTGTTTTTT.

The gene calls are TRBV18 and TRBJ1-1; maybe TRBD1 (5 bases). This CDR3 contains 12 residues. Germline loops: CDR1 KGHSH, CDR2 LQKENI. Trimming shortened V by 5 bases and J by 6 bases, and 10 bases separated the two germline ends. DNA for the CDR3: TGTGCCAGCTCATCCAAGACAGCTGAAGCTTTCTTT. Residues: CASSSKTAEAFF.

The chain is built from TRBV5-1 and TRBJ2-1, with D tentatively TRBD1 (6 bases). The ends were cut back, 0 bases at V and 6 bases at J, with 19 bases in the middle. This CDR3 has 17 residues. Looked up from germline, CDR1 is SGHRS and CDR2 is YFSETQ. The CDR3 DNA sequence: TGCGCCAGCAGCTTGGGGTGGGGCAGGGGATTTCTCAATGAGCAGTTCTTC. Translation: CASSLGWGRGFLNEQFF.

This chain links TRBV5-1 with TRBJ2-2, with D uncertain. The germline V gene has CDR1 SGHRS and CDR2 YFSETQ. CDR3 length: 16 residues. V was shortened by 4 bases and J by 1 base, with 14 bases between the two germline ends. CDR3 DNA sequence: TGCGCCAGCAGCCCCAAGCTAGGGTTGAACACCGGGGAGCTGTTTTTT. Translated, it gives CASSPKLGLNTGELFF.

The chain is built from TRBV7-3 and TRBJ2-2; tentative D call: TRBD1 (6 bases). V was clipped by 2 bases and J by 4 bases, with 14 bases between them. Germline lookup yields CDR1 SGHTA and CDR2 FQGTGA. The CDR3 has 16 amino acids. This CDR3 reads CASSLGSGATTGELFF. The CDR3 nucleotides read TGTGCCAGCAGCTTAGGTTCAGGGGCTACCACCGGGGAGCTGTTTTTT.

This clone has just a few counts. This chain links TRBV4-3 with TRBJ1-5; the D is unclear. The CDR3 totals 15 residues. V dropped 2 bases and J dropped 3 bases, with 11 bases sitting between them. CDR1 is LGHNA and CDR2 is YSLEER in the germline V gene. The chain's CDR3 is CASSQSRWNNQPQHF. DNA of the CDR3: TGCGCCAGCAGCCAATCGAGGTGGAACAATCAGCCCCAGCATTTT.

The chain couples TRBV5-1 to TRBJ2-7; 9 bases fit TRBD1. CDR1 is SGHRS and CDR2 is YFSETQ in the germline V gene. V shed 4 bases, J shed 6 bases, and the junction held 8 bases outside the gene matches. CDR3 length equals 14 residues. CDR3 nucleotide sequence: TGCGCCAGCAGCGGGGGACAGGGAGTAGGCGAGCAGTACTTC. This sequence encodes CASSGGQGVGEQYF.

V is TRBV5-4 and J is TRBJ2-3; D ambiguous. The germline gives CDR1 SGHNT, CDR2 YYREEE (reference sequence). The CDR3 extends over 15 amino acids. V was clipped by 4 bases and J by 2 bases, with 14 bases between them. CDR3 in DNA: TGTGCCAGCAGCGGACGTCTAGGGTTCACAGATACGCAGTATTTT. Encoded protein: CASSGRLGFTDTQYF.

The rearrangement uses TRBV6-6 and TRBJ2-2; D perhaps matches TRBD1 (6 bases). The V end lost 6 bases, the J end lost 4 bases, and 15 bases lay between the germline ends. The CDR3 is made up of 15 amino acids. Per the germline V gene, CDR1 is MNHNY and CDR2 is SVGAGI (reference sequence). DNA of the CDR3: TGTGCCAGCAGGAGTCCGGGACAACCCACCGGGGAGCTGTTTTTT. It yields the protein CASRSPGQPTGELFF.